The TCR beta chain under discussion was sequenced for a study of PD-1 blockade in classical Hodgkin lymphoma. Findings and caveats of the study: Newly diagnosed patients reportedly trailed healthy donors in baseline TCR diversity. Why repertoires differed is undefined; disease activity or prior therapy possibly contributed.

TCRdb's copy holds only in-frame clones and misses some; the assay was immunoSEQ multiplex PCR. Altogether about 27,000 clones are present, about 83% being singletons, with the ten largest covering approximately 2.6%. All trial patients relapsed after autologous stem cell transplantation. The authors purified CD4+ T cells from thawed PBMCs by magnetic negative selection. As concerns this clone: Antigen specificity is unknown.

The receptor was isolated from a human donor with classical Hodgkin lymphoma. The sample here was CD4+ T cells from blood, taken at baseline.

The CDR3 protein is CASRPLAGGQLHTDTQYF. The CDR3 DNA reads TGTGCCAGCAGACCATTAGCGGGGGGCCAACTTCACACAGATACGCAGTATTTT. This chain links TRBV4-2 with TRBJ2-3; TRBD2 matches 10 bases. CDR1 LGHNA and CDR2 YNFKEQ come from the germline V gene. The CDR3 has 18 residues. The junction had 14 bases not matched to a gene; V was cut back by 6 bases and J by 2 bases.